This entry features one TCR beta chain sequence. Its antigen is undetermined. The table came from immunoSEQ multiplex PCR; TCRdb's copy has only in-frame clones and leaves some out. Of about 50,000 clones listed, roughly nine tenths were seen once; the top ten hold around 5.6%. The record originates from a study of OX40 agonist ivuxolimab in advanced cancers. Notes on the study in general: At doses 0.1 to 3.0 mg/kg, CD4+ and CD8+ clones expanded.

Germline CDR1 MDHEN, CDR2 SYDVKM. The CDR3 sequence is 21 residues long. Germline trimming cut 0 bases from V and 0 bases from J; bases unmatched to any gene: 16. This TCR was recovered from an adult with an advanced solid tumor such as melanoma, head and neck, liver or kidney cancer. The source was CD4+ or CD8+ T cells sorted from blood, collected in a trial of the OX40 agonist ivuxolimab. The J gene is TRBJ1-3, the V gene TRBV28, with 8 bases fitting TRBD1. The CDR3 sequence is CASSLWDRASEREPSGNTIYF. In DNA form, the CDR3 reads TGTGCCAGCAGTTTATGGGACAGGGCGTCTGAAAGGGAACCCTCTGGAAACACCATATATTTT.